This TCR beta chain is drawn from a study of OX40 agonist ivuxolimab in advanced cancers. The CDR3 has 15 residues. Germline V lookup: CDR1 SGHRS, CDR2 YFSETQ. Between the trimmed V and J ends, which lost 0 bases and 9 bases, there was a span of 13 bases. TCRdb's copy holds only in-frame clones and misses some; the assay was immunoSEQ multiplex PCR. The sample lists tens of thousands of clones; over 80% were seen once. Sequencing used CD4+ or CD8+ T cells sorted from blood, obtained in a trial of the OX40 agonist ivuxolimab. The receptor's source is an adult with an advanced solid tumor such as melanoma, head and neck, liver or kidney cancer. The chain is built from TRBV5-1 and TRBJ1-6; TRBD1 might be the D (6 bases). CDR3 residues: CASSLAQGIGSPLHF. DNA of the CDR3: TGCGCCAGCAGCTTGGCTCAGGGGATAGGTTCACCCCTCCACTTT.